This TCR beta chain was observed in a study of beta chain features in type 1 diabetes. Background on the study: When patients were set against healthy donors, age, gender and cell yields were similar. Regarding the study as a whole: Reduced insertions and increased deletions marked VDJ junctions in type 1 diabetes patients.

As every portion of the isolated RNA was reverse transcribed, the sequencing read expressed TCRB transcripts. Using immunoSEQ multiplex PCR, the repertoire was profiled, and TCRdb retains in-frame clones only, with some absent. The table records 900,000 or so clones, roughly a sixth of them present only once. Trimming at V came to 3 bases and at J to 6 bases, leaving 3 bases not matched to a gene. The CDR3 contains 15 residues. Germline V gene lookup returns CDR1 LGHNT and CDR2 FRNRAP. In its sample, this clone was seen a few times. The antigen remains undetermined. The chain joins TRBV12-5 to TRBJ2-3, with 13 bases aligning to TRBD2. The TCR sequence derives from a woman aged 18-35 years in good health. The sequenced sample consisted of naive CD4+ T cells from blood. CDR3 in DNA: TGTGCTAGTGGTTTCGGACTAGCGGGAGCGGATACGCAGTATTTT. Its translation is CASGFGLAGADTQYF.